This T cell receptor (beta chain) was documented in a study of T cells in Graves' hyperthyroidism and ophthalmopathy. Whole-study findings and limits: Ophthalmopathy got predicted by the model a median approximately 6.4 months before its onset. Blood also carried most thyroid clonotypes expanded above 0.001.

Uncontrolled infection, other autoimmune disease, pregnancy and lactation each barred patients from inclusion. RNA transcripts were the template for amplifying TCR beta CDR3 regions. The primer set for the first-round RT-PCR of the TCR CDR3 was HTBI. Each CDR3 protein is one row after TCRdb ran MiXCR on the multiplex PCR reads. The table has hundreds of thousands of distinct CDR3 sequences, roughly 37% seen once. In this sample, this clonotype turned up many times. What it recognizes is unknown. The sequenced material came from blood. The sequence was collected from a man aged 18 to 30 with Graves' hyperthyroidism.

The CDR3 protein is CAISVRAGGTSNTGELFF. The CDR3 region has the DNA TGTGCCATCAGTGTAAGAGCGGGAGGGACCTCGAACACCGGGGAGCTGTTTTTT. The chain carries TRBV10-3 and TRBJ2-2, with 10 positions matching TRBD2. Germline CDR1 ENHRY, CDR2 SYGVKD. The CDR3 length is 18 residues. The J segment lost 0 bases and the V segment lost 4 bases, leaving 8 bases of the junction unmatched.